The 27 T cell receptor beta chains given below trace back to one sample, sequenced in a study of T cell responses to AZD1222 COVID-19 vaccine. Only in-frame clones appear in the TCRdb table, and some are missing; sequencing was by immunoSEQ multiplex PCR. Altogether more than 150,000 clones are present, just over 85% being singletons, with the ten largest covering about 0.49%. The sample consisted of peripheral blood, taken on day 0 of AZD1222 vaccination. All receptors derive from an adult in good health.

The chain recombines TRBV27 with TRBJ1-1; D ambiguous. There are 13 residues in the CDR3. The germline CDR1 and CDR2 sequences are MNHEY and SMNVEV (reference sequence). Trimming removed 3 bases at V and 1 base at J, with 6 bases between. CDR3 residues: CASSFEGNTEAFF. The CDR3 coding sequence is TGTGCCAGCAGTTTTGAGGGGAACACTGAAGCTTTCTTT.

The chain has TRBV20-1 and TRBJ2-2; 10 positions agree with TRBD1. The CDR3 is made up of 16 amino acids. The germline CDR1 and CDR2 sequences are DFQATT and SNEGSKA (reference sequence). The junction had 4 bases not matched to a gene; V was cut back by 3 bases and J by 0 bases. The CDR3 sequence: CSASTGQGANTGELFF. Written as DNA, the CDR3 is TGCAGTGCTAGTACTGGACAGGGGGCGAACACCGGGGAGCTGTTTTTT.

This chain uses TRBV28 with TRBJ1-5; weak D call: TRBD1 (6 bases). This CDR3 region has 15 residues. Trimming took off 5 bases at V and 9 bases at J, with 20 bases between the two ends. Germline CDR1 reads MDHEN; CDR2 reads SYDVKM. CDR3 sequence: CASSRRAGGGRPQHF. DNA for the CDR3: TGTGCCAGCAGTCGAAGAGCTGGGGGCGGGAGGCCCCAGCATTTT. The whole variable domain, remainder taken from reference TRBV28 and TRBJ1-5, is DVKVTQSSRYLVKRTGEKVFLECVQDMDHENMFWYRQDPGLGLRLIYFSYDVKMKEKGDIPEGYSVSREKKERFSLILESASTNQTSMYLCASSRRAGGGRPQHFGDGTRLSIL.

The chain recombines TRBV4-3 with TRBJ1-4, with D possibly TRBD1 on 5 matching bases. Deletions cut 4 bases from V and 8 bases from J, with 17 bases between. Per the germline V gene, CDR1 is LGHNA and CDR2 is YSLEER. CDR3 length equals 15 residues. The CDR3 DNA is TGCGCCAGCAGCCTTGGGGAGGGGTTGGCGGAAAAACTGTTTTTT. Protein product: CASSLGEGLAEKLFF.

This chain uses TRBV11-2 with TRBJ1-5; D remains unclear. V was clipped by 5 bases and J by 0 bases, with 8 bases between them. The V gene's germline CDR1 is SGHAT and CDR2 FQNNGV. This CDR3 contains 14 residues. Here the CDR3 reads CASSPGNSNQPQHF. CDR3 sequence (DNA): TGTGCCAGCAGCCCCGGTAATAGCAATCAGCCCCAGCATTTT.

The genes are TRBV6-5 and TRBJ2-2; 8 bases are shared with TRBD2. The germline V gene encodes CDR1 MNHEY and CDR2 SVGAGI. The CDR3 contains 12 residues. V dropped 6 bases and J dropped 7; count of bases not matched to a gene: 1. As DNA, the CDR3 is TGTGCCAGCAGGGCGGGAGGCGGGGAGCTGTTTTTT. Translated: CASRAGGGELFF.

This rearrangement joins TRBV30 to TRBJ1-2; unclear D gene. The germline CDR1 and CDR2 sequences are GTSNPN and SVGIG (reference sequence). The ends were cut back, 0 bases at V and 8 bases at J, with 16 bases in the middle. CDR3 length: 14 residues. CDR3 DNA sequence: TGTGCCTGGAGTGTAAATATGGGGTCGGGCGGCTACACCTTC. Protein sequence: CAWSVNMGSGGYTF.

V is TRBV5-6 and J is TRBJ1-1, with D possibly TRBD1 on 5 matching bases. This CDR3 region has 16 residues. Germline V gene data show CDR1 as SGHDT and CDR2 as YYEEEE. V was cut by 0 bases and J by 0 bases, with 12 bases left in between. The CDR3 DNA reads TGTGCCAGCAGCTTGGTTGGGGGGACCCTGAACACTGAAGCTTTCTTT. This translates into CASSLVGGTLNTEAFF. The whole variable domain, filled in from reference TRBV5-6 and TRBJ1-1, reads DAGVTQSPTHLIKTRGQQVTLRCSPKSGHDTVSWYQQALGQGPQFIFQYYEEEERQRGNFPDRFSGHQFPNYSSELNVNALLLGDSALYLCASSLVGGTLNTEAFFGQGTRLTVV.

The chain employs TRBV28 and TRBJ1-6; a possible D gene is TRBD1 (5 bases). This CDR3 is built from 11 residues. Trimming removed 5 bases from V and 10 bases from J, with 6 bases in between. The germline V gene has CDR1 MDHEN and CDR2 SYDVKM. CDR3 region: CASSAGSPLHF. The CDR3 DNA sequence: TGTGCCAGCAGTGCAGGGTCACCCCTCCACTTT.

The chain combines TRBV14 with TRBJ2-2, with D unresolved. CDR3 length: 14 amino acids. Trimming removed 4 bases at V and 3 bases at J, with 9 bases between. Germline values: CDR1 SGHDN, CDR2 FVKESK. The CDR3 protein is CASSRLGDTGELFF. The CDR3 nucleotides read TGTGCCAGCAGCCGGCTAGGTGACACCGGGGAGCTGTTTTTT. Complete variable domain (other parts from reference TRBV14 and TRBJ2-2): EAGVTQFPSHSVIEKGQTVTLRCDPISGHDNLYWYRRVMGKEIKFLLHFVKESKQDESGMPNNRFLAERTGGTYSTLKVQPAELEDSGVYFCASSRLGDTGELFFGEGSRLTVL.

The chain recombines TRBV6-5 with TRBJ2-2, with a possible D match to TRBD1 (5 bases). Per the germline V gene, CDR1 is MNHEY and CDR2 is SVGAGI. Trimming removed 4 bases at V and 5 bases at J, with 8 bases between. CDR3 length: 13 amino acids. The CDR3 coding sequence is TGTGCCAGCAGTTTCGACAGAACCGGGGAGCTGTTTTTT. It yields the protein CASSFDRTGELFF.

The genes are TRBV30 and TRBJ2-1; the match to TRBD2 covers 12 bases. V was clipped by 0 bases and J by 8 bases; unmatched bases: 5. This CDR3 has 15 amino acids. In germline, CDR1 is GTSNPN, CDR2 SVGIG (reference sequence). This chain's CDR3 is CAWSVTSGGLDEQFF. CDR3 DNA: TGTGCCTGGAGTGTAACTAGCGGGGGGTTGGATGAGCAGTTCTTC. The full variable domain, its missing parts supplied by reference TRBV30 and TRBJ2-1, is SQTIHQWPATLVQPVGSPLSLECTVEGTSNPNLYWYRQAAGRGLQLLFYSVGIGQISSEVPQNLSASRPQDRQFILSSKKLLLSDSGFYLCAWSVTSGGLDEQFFGPGTRLTVL.

The rearrangement links TRBV10-3 to TRBJ2-5, with D tentatively TRBD1 (6 bases). The CDR3 is 16 residues long. Germline assignment: CDR1 ENHRY and CDR2 SYGVKD. V was pared by 3 bases and J by 2 bases, with 16 bases between. The CDR3 is CAISEGGSGPQETQYF. The CDR3 DNA sequence: TGTGCCATCAGTGAAGGGGGATCAGGGCCTCAAGAGACCCAGTACTTC.

CDR3 bases: TGTGCCACCAGCAGAGGACAAGTAGAAGCTTTCTTT. As protein: CATSRGQVEAFF. V and J are TRBV15 and TRBJ1-1, with D hard to call. The CDR3 is 12 amino acids. The V gene lost 1 base and the J gene lost 8 bases, with 8 bases spanning the gap. Germline lookup yields CDR1 LNHNV and CDR2 YYDKDF (reference sequence).

V and J are TRBV27 and TRBJ2-1; 13 nucleotides match TRBD2. Germline values: CDR1 MNHEY, CDR2 SMNVEV (reference sequence). This CDR3 comprises 16 residues. The ends lost 6 bases at V and 9 bases at J; junction bases unmatched: 11. DNA for the CDR3: TGTGCCAGCAGCTCGGGACTAGCGGGACCCATCGGTGAGCAGTTCTTC. It specifies CASSSGLAGPIGEQFF.

CDR3 bases: TGCGCCAGCACTCGGACAGTTTTTAATGAAAAACTGTTTTTT. As protein: CASTRTVFNEKLFF. This rearrangement joins TRBV5-1 to TRBJ1-4; D may be TRBD1 (6 bases). Deletions cut 6 bases from V and 4 bases from J, with 13 bases between. The CDR3 consists of 14 residues. Looked up from germline, CDR1 is SGHRS and CDR2 is YFSETQ.

The chain recombines TRBV5-4 with TRBJ2-1; D might be TRBD1 (6 bases). V was trimmed by 1 base and J by 7 bases, leaving 12 bases between them. CDR1 SGHNT and CDR2 YYREEE come from the germline V gene (reference sequence). CDR3 length equals 14 residues. The CDR3 sequence is CASSLWGRANEQFF. Written as DNA, the CDR3 is TGTGCCAGCAGCTTGTGGGGGCGCGCGAATGAGCAGTTCTTC.

This chain uses TRBV6-6 with TRBJ2-7; 8 nucleotides align to TRBD2. The CDR3 sequence is 13 residues long. Germline V gene lookup returns CDR1 MNHNY and CDR2 SVGAGI (reference sequence). Trimming took 8 bases from V and 4 from J; bases not matched to a gene: 7. This CDR3 is CASSLRGGYEQYF. The CDR3 DNA sequence: TGTGCCAGCTCACTTCGGGGGGGTTACGAGCAGTACTTC.

The CDR3 spells CASSHEPGGRQYF. The CDR3 DNA sequence: TGTGCCAGCAGCCACGAACCGGGCGGCAGGCAGTACTTC. The genes are TRBV11-2 and TRBJ2-7; D uncertain. CDR3 size: 13 residues. The germline gives CDR1 SGHAT, CDR2 FQNNGV. The V end was cut by 5 bases, the J end by 9 bases, with 17 bases between.

V is TRBV7-9 and J is TRBJ2-7; a possible D gene is TRBD1 (6 bases). Trimming removed 7 bases from V and 3 bases from J, with 19 bases in between. The CDR3 has 15 residues. Germline CDR1 is SEHNR and CDR2 is FQNEAQ (reference sequence). The CDR3 DNA reads TGTGCCAGCACGCTCGACGGGACAAATCTCTACGAGCAGTACTTC. It translates to CASTLDGTNLYEQYF.

This sequence joins TRBV4-3 and TRBJ2-1; the D is unclear. Germline CDR1 reads LGHNA; CDR2 reads YSLEER. This CDR3 is built from 14 residues. The ends were cut back, 2 bases at V and 4 bases at J, with 9 bases in the middle. Written as DNA, the CDR3 is TGCGCCAGCAGCCAACGCACCGGGTACAATGAGCAGTTCTTC. Encoded protein: CASSQRTGYNEQFF.

This rearrangement joins TRBV19 to TRBJ1-6, with D unclear. There are 13 residues in the CDR3. Germline V gives CDR1 LNHDA, CDR2 SQIVND (reference sequence). V was trimmed by 1 base and J by 8 bases, leaving 6 bases between them. The DNA for the CDR3 is TGTGCCAGTAGTATAGGCGGTGATTCACCCCTCCACTTT. Protein product: CASSIGGDSPLHF.

As concerns this clone: Distinct nucleotide sequences in the sample also encode this CDR3. The V and J genes are TRBV6-5 and TRBJ1-5; 8 nucleotides agree with TRBD1. With V trimmed by 0 bases and J by 2 bases, 0 bases remained unmatched. Germline CDR1 MNHEY, CDR2 SVGAGI. CDR3 size: 15 residues. The CDR3 loop is CASSYSGQGNQPQHF. The CDR3 DNA sequence: TGTGCCAGCAGTTACTCGGGACAGGGCAATCAGCCCCAGCATTTT.

The chain carries TRBV7-6 and TRBJ1-1; D gene uncertain. CDR1 SGHVS and CDR2 FNYEAQ come from the germline V gene. This CDR3 is 11 amino acids long. Trimming removed 1 base at V and 7 bases at J, with 4 bases between. The CDR3 sequence: CASSLEGEAFF. In DNA form, the CDR3 reads TGTGCCAGCAGCTTAGAGGGTGAAGCTTTCTTT.

The gene calls are TRBV5-1 and TRBJ1-1, with no clear D. This CDR3 is built from 14 residues. Germline V gene data show CDR1 as SGHRS and CDR2 as YFSETQ. Trimming took 0 bases from V and 11 from J, leaving 17 bases between them. CDR3 sequence reads: CASSLAPNPSEAFF. CDR3 nucleotide sequence: TGCGCCAGCAGCTTGGCCCCGAATCCGAGTGAGGCTTTCTTT. The whole variable domain, remainder taken from reference TRBV5-1 and TRBJ1-1, is KAGVTQTPRYLIKTRGQQVTLSCSPISGHRSVSWYQQTPGQGLQFLFEYFSETQRNKGNFPGRFSGRQFSNSRSEMNVSTLELGDSALYLCASSLAPNPSEAFFGQGTRLTVV.

V gene TRBV3-1 (or the pseudogene TRBV3-2) combines with J gene TRBJ1-2; a possible D gene is TRBD1 (5 bases). V lost 3 bases, J lost 3 bases, and 11 bases lay in between. From germline, CDR1 is LGHDT and CDR2 YNNKEL (reference sequence). This CDR3 contains 14 residues. Here the CDR3 reads CASSQSGGDYGYTF. The CDR3 nucleotides read TGTGCCAGCAGCCAGTCCGGAGGGGACTATGGCTACACCTTC.

This rearrangement joins TRBV3-1 (or the pseudogene TRBV3-2) to TRBJ1-2, with D possibly being TRBD1 (6 bases). The V gene lost 3 bases and the J gene lost 6 bases, with 11 bases spanning the gap. From germline, CDR1 is LGHDT and CDR2 YNNKEL (reference sequence). CDR3 length: 13 residues. The CDR3 DNA sequence: TGTGCCAGCAGCCATGAACAGGGAAATGGCTACACCTTC. This gives the protein CASSHEQGNGYTF.